These 28 T cell receptor beta chains came from one sample sequenced in a study of cytomegalovirus exposure and HLA in healthy donors. The PCR made use of 60 Vbeta and 13 Jbeta primers. Libraries were prepared by immunoSEQ multiplex PCR; TCRdb keeps only in-frame clonotypes and omits some of them. The sample lists 120,000 or so clones, around 85% seen once, with more than 3% in the top ten. Sequenced input: PBMCs. The receptors shown here come from a man aged 18 to 30 in good health and CMV-seropositive.

The V call is TRBV4-3, the J call TRBJ1-1; possibly TRBD1 for D (6 bases). Trimming pared 1 base from V and 10 bases from J, leaving 13 bases between. This CDR3 is 13 amino acids long. Germline values: CDR1 LGHNA, CDR2 YSLEER. The CDR3 loop reads CASSQVGQPGAFF. As DNA, the CDR3 is TGCGCCAGCAGCCAAGTAGGACAGCCTGGAGCTTTCTTT.

The chain employs TRBV4-3 and TRBJ2-3, with D possibly TRBD2 on 5 matching bases. The CDR3 runs 16 residues. V dropped 1 base and J dropped 2 bases, with 13 bases sitting between them. Germline lookup yields CDR1 LGHNA and CDR2 YSLEER. The CDR3 DNA is TGCGCCAGCAGCCAAGGAGTGAGCGGAGACACAGATACGCAGTATTTT. It encodes CASSQGVSGDTDTQYF.

This clone was seen more than once but under ten times. CDR3 in DNA: TGTGCCAGCAGCCCGACAGGTTCCAGCACAGATACGCAGTATTTT. Amino acids: CASSPTGSSTDTQYF. The chain joins TRBV5-6 to TRBJ2-3; possibly TRBD1 for D (6 bases). The V end lost 4 bases, the J end lost 0 bases, and 12 bases lay between the germline ends. Germline lookup yields CDR1 SGHDT and CDR2 YYEEEE. The CDR3 is 15 amino acids. The whole variable domain, filled in from reference TRBV5-6 and TRBJ2-3, reads DAGVTQSPTHLIKTRGQQVTLRCSPKSGHDTVSWYQQALGQGPQFIFQYYEEEERQRGNFPDRFSGHQFPNYSSELNVNALLLGDSALYLCASSPTGSSTDTQYFGPGTRLTVL.

The chain is built from TRBV19 and TRBJ1-2; possibly TRBD1 for D (6 bases). This CDR3 contains 12 residues. The germline V and J ends were trimmed by 8 bases and 4 bases, with 11 bases remaining between them. Germline CDR1 is LNHDA and CDR2 is SQIVND (reference sequence). CDR3 sequence (DNA): TGTGCCAGTGCTACAGGGTCCTATGGCTACACCTTC. Its translation: CASATGSYGYTF.

V gene TRBV4-1 combines with J gene TRBJ1-5; D ambiguous. The CDR3 contains 16 residues. Germline V CDR1 and CDR2: MGHRA, YSYEKL. Trimming pared 4 bases from V and 9 bases from J, leaving 22 bases between. The CDR3 reads CASSPRLGRRVMPQHF. Written as DNA, the CDR3 is TGCGCCAGCAGCCCAAGATTAGGGAGACGGGTGATGCCCCAGCATTTT.

The V and J genes are TRBV19 and TRBJ1-2; 8 bases agree with TRBD1. With 7 bases clipped from V and 6 bases from J, the junction kept 13 bases outside the gene matches. The length of the CDR3 is 15 residues. The germline CDR1 and CDR2 sequences are LNHDA and SQIVND (reference sequence). CDR3 sequence: CASTPLDREADGYTF. DNA of the CDR3: TGTGCCAGTACCCCTTTGGACAGGGAGGCGGATGGCTACACCTTC.

CDR3 region: CASSLGAGIATNEKLFF. As DNA, the CDR3 is TGTGCCAGCAGCTTAGGGGCAGGGATTGCAACTAATGAAAAACTGTTTTTT. This chain connects TRBV11-2 to TRBJ1-4; possible D gene TRBD1, 5 bases. Germline values: CDR1 SGHAT, CDR2 FQNNGV. CDR3 length equals 17 residues. Trimming cost V 1 base and J 0 bases, with 12 bases left between them.

This clone was observed a handful of times. The chain carries TRBV11-2 and TRBJ2-7; 8 nucleotides line up with TRBD2. Germline V gives CDR1 SGHAT, CDR2 FQNNGV. CDR3 length: 16 amino acids. V shed 7 bases, J shed 2 bases, and the junction held 13 bases outside the gene matches. CDR3 nucleotides: TGTGCCAGCAACCTACAAGGCGGGAGGCCTACCTACGAGCAGTACTTC. Protein sequence: CASNLQGGRPTYEQYF.

A note on this clone: The sample contains more than one DNA sequence encoding this CDR3. J is TRBJ1-3 and V is TRBV7-2; D gene unclear. This CDR3 is built from 14 residues. V was cut by 2 bases and J by 1 base, with 6 bases left in between. Germline assignment: CDR1 SGHTA and CDR2 FQGNSA. The chain's CDR3 is CASSLRVSGNTIYF. In DNA, the CDR3 is TGTGCCAGCAGCTTACGGGTGTCTGGAAACACCATATATTTT.

The rearrangement links TRBV6-5 to TRBJ1-3; D is unresolved. The CDR3 is 15 amino acids. Germline values: CDR1 MNHEY, CDR2 SVGAGI. Trimming left V 5 bases short and J 1 base short, with 12 bases between. The CDR3 is CASSPDGLSGNTIYF. Written as DNA, the CDR3 is TGTGCCAGCAGTCCCGACGGGTTATCTGGAAACACCATATATTTT.

The V and J genes are TRBV6-6 and TRBJ1-2; 7 nucleotides agree with TRBD1. Germline V CDR1 and CDR2: MNHNY, SVGAGI (reference sequence). The V gene end was trimmed by 6 bases and the J gene end by 3 bases; junction bases not matched to a gene: 4. This CDR3 has 13 amino acids. In DNA form, the CDR3 reads TGTGCCAGCAGCCCTGGACAGGACTATGGCTACACCTTC. Its protein product is CASSPGQDYGYTF.

The chain combines TRBV4-2 with TRBJ2-6; TRBD1 might be the D (6 bases). From germline, CDR1 is LGHNA and CDR2 YNFKEQ. This CDR3 spans 16 amino acids. V was trimmed by 1 base and J by 4 bases, leaving 11 bases between them. CDR3 loop: CASSQVSTGGANVLTF. In DNA, the CDR3 is TGTGCCAGCAGCCAAGTATCCACAGGGGGGGCCAACGTCCTGACTTTC.

In its sample, this clone was seen a few times. The gene calls are TRBV6-5 and TRBJ2-2, with D tentatively TRBD1 (6 bases). CDR3 size: 14 residues. CDR1 is MNHEY, CDR2 SVGAGI, per germline. The V end was cut by 6 bases, the J end by 5 bases, with 13 bases between. This CDR3 reads CASRLTRGTGELFF. DNA for the CDR3: TGTGCCAGCAGATTAACCAGGGGTACCGGGGAGCTGTTTTTT.

This clone was seen once. The V and J genes are TRBV4-2 and TRBJ2-7, with D possibly being TRBD2 (5 bases). Looked up from germline, CDR1 is LGHNA and CDR2 is YNFKEQ. The germline V and J ends were trimmed by 0 bases and 4 bases, with 13 bases remaining between them. This CDR3 has 15 amino acids. The CDR3 sequence is CASSQERVGQYEQYF. The DNA of the CDR3 is TGTGCCAGCAGCCAAGAGAGGGTCGGTCAGTACGAGCAGTACTTC.

On this clone: The sample contains more than one DNA sequence encoding this CDR3. The V and J genes are TRBV7-2 and TRBJ2-2, with 7 bases lining up with TRBD1. V gave up 5 bases and J gave up 1 base; unmatched junction bases: 7. Germline loops: CDR1 SGHTA, CDR2 FQGNSA. The CDR3 is made up of 16 amino acids. CDR3 sequence reads: CASSPRQGMNTGELFF. CDR3 DNA: TGTGCCAGCAGCCCACGACAGGGAATGAACACCGGGGAGCTGTTTTTT.

The V call is TRBV5-1, the J call TRBJ2-5; 9 positions agree with TRBD2. Germline V lookup: CDR1 SGHRS, CDR2 YFSETQ. The CDR3 covers 15 residues. V was clipped by 0 bases and J by 5 bases; unmatched bases: 5. The CDR3 DNA follows: TGCGCCAGCAGCTTGGGCGGGAGGGCCTTTGAGACCCAGTACTTC. It specifies CASSLGGRAFETQYF. The full variable domain, rest sourced from reference TRBV5-1 and TRBJ2-5, is KAGVTQTPRYLIKTRGQQVTLSCSPISGHRSVSWYQQTPGQGLQFLFEYFSETQRNKGNFPGRFSGRQFSNSRSEMNVSTLELGDSALYLCASSLGGRAFETQYFGPGTRLLVL.

The table lists this clone with a few counts. The chain is built from TRBV15 and TRBJ1-4; TRBD1 agrees at 7 bases. Germline CDR1 and CDR2: LNHNV and YYDKDF (reference sequence). The CDR3 is 14 amino acids. Trimming cost V 3 bases and J 4 bases; bases outside gene matches: 2. In nucleotides, the CDR3 is TGTGCCACCAGCAGCGGGACAGTTAATGAAAAACTGTTTTTT. Translated, it gives CATSSGTVNEKLFF.

CDR3 residues: CAWSVNDGDGYTF. DNA for the CDR3: TGTGCCTGGAGTGTTAACGACGGGGATGGCTACACCTTC. V usage is TRBV30 and J usage is TRBJ1-2; the D is unclear. This CDR3 has 13 amino acids. Trimming cost V 0 bases and J 6 bases, with 11 bases left between them. Germline-derived CDR1 and CDR2 are GTSNPN and SVGIG (reference sequence).

This clone was detected only a few times. The chain has TRBV4-3 and TRBJ1-2; possibly TRBD1 for D (6 bases). The germline CDR1 and CDR2 sequences are LGHNA and YSLEER. The CDR3 contains 15 residues. The V end lost 1 base, the J end lost 7 bases, and 16 bases lay between the germline ends. CDR3 coding DNA: TGCGCCAGCAGCCAAGTCTCGGCAGGGGTTGGTGGCTACACCTTC. It yields the protein CASSQVSAGVGGYTF.

The rearrangement uses TRBV19 and TRBJ1-5; no firm D call. The germline V gene encodes CDR1 LNHDA and CDR2 SQIVND (reference sequence). The germline V and J ends were trimmed by 3 bases and 4 bases, with 13 bases remaining between them. The CDR3 runs to 15 residues. The CDR3 DNA sequence: TGTGCCAGTAGTATCACCGGGAAGGGAAATCAGCCCCAGCATTTT. Translated, it gives CASSITGKGNQPQHF.

The chain has TRBV7-2 and TRBJ2-7; possibly TRBD1 for D (5 bases). Germline values: CDR1 SGHTA, CDR2 FQGNSA. V was clipped by 1 base and J by 4 bases, with 11 bases between them. This CDR3 has 14 residues. CDR3 in DNA: TGTGCCAGCAGCTTAGAGACAGTGAGTTACGAGCAGTACTTC. Encoded protein: CASSLETVSYEQYF.

J is TRBJ1-4 and V is TRBV7-9; the D gene is possibly TRBD1 (5 bases). Germline values: CDR1 SEHNR, CDR2 FQNEAQ (reference sequence). Between the trimmed V and J ends, which lost 2 bases and 6 bases, there was a span of 7 bases. There are 13 residues in the CDR3. This chain's CDR3 is CASSLWGDEKLFF. The DNA for the CDR3 is TGTGCCAGCAGCTTATGGGGGGATGAAAAACTGTTTTTT.

The chain employs TRBV7-2 and TRBJ1-2; 7 nucleotides agree with TRBD1. This CDR3 comprises 13 residues. The trim removed 2 bases at V and 13 bases at J, leaving 10 bases unmatched. Germline V gene lookup returns CDR1 SGHTA and CDR2 FQGNSA. This chain's CDR3 is CASSLLPRQGCTF. CDR3 coding DNA: TGTGCCAGCAGCTTACTGCCAAGACAGGGTTGCACCTTC.

This sequence joins TRBV4-3 and TRBJ1-6, with D perhaps matching TRBD1 (5 bases). V was cut by 2 bases and J by 11 bases, with 13 bases left in between. Germline values: CDR1 LGHNA, CDR2 YSLEER. The CDR3 spans 14 residues. The CDR3 here is CASSQSLEGTPLHF. The CDR3 bases are TGCGCCAGCAGCCAATCATTGGAGGGGACACCCCTCCACTTT.

CDR3 nucleotides: TGCGCCAGCAGCCAAGATGGGGGTCGGGGGGGCACAGATACGCAGTATTTT. It yields the protein CASSQDGGRGGTDTQYF. The chain couples TRBV4-1 to TRBJ2-3; 7 bases line up with TRBD2. V lost 0 bases, J lost 1 base, and 7 bases stayed unmatched. Per germline, CDR1 MGHRA and CDR2 YSYEKL. CDR3 size: 17 residues.

The J gene is TRBJ1-3, the V gene TRBV6-6; TRBD1 matches 7 bases. V lost 8 bases, J lost 7 bases, and 17 bases stayed unmatched. This CDR3 has 16 amino acids. The germline CDR1 and CDR2 sequences are MNHNY and SVGAGI (reference sequence). CDR3 amino acids: CASEFDRAAGGNTIYF. Written as DNA, the CDR3 is TGTGCCAGCGAATTCGACAGGGCCGCCGGTGGGAACACCATATATTTT.

This clone was found once. The chain couples TRBV4-3 to TRBJ1-6, with 10 positions matching TRBD1. The CDR3 runs to 22 residues. V trimming: 4 bases; J trimming: 9 bases; junction bases outside the gene matches: 27. Germline V CDR1 and CDR2: LGHNA, YSLEER. CDR3 nucleotides: TGCGCCAGCAGCCTGAGAAACCTTAACTCGGGACAGGGGCTGGTTCAAGGTTCACCCCTCCACTTT. It translates to CASSLRNLNSGQGLVQGSPLHF.

This CDR3 reads CASSLLAGSNQPQHF. DNA for the CDR3: TGTGCCAGCAGTTTATTGGCAGGTAGCAATCAGCCCCAGCATTTT. The V call is TRBV27, the J call TRBJ1-5; no definite D call. Germline assignment: CDR1 MNHEY and CDR2 SMNVEV (reference sequence). V shed 1 base and J shed 0 bases, with 7 bases lying between them. This CDR3 region has 15 residues.